This TCR beta chain emerged from a study of T cells after yellow fever vaccination (dated by TCRdb to about 2019). Study-wide context: Libraries from fractions with low cell numbers were prepared with the SMART-Seq v4 Ultra Low Input RNA kit. To follow T-cell clones before and after primary and booster YFV17D yellow fever vaccination, bulk TCR alpha and beta repertoires were sequenced over time. Two healthy male donors, one aged 18 to 30 and one aged 30 to 40 years, were included in the cohort. Bulk PBMC replicates and cell subsets were isolated from blood drawn at multiple timepoints before and after both primary and secondary immunization.

The study at large found these results: After the booster, most of the clones that had expanded following primary vaccination were detected again (96% of CD4 and 88% of CD8), which suggests that memory was broadly maintained. Computational filtering was required because FACS-sorted repertoires could contain abundant contaminating clonotypes from the bulk population. A small share of clonotypes was detected in both CD4 and CD8 compartments, with the overlap likely arising from convergent recombination. Because the study included only a couple of donors, the extent to which the findings can be generalized is limited. Compared with the primary T-cell response, the secondary T-cell response was faster but weaker, reaching its peak on day 5 rather than on day 15.

Inclusive of the bounding cysteine and phenylalanine, the CDR3 is 14 residues long. Of all the DNA, just the CDR3 is kept, 42 bases in frame from base 1. V gives up 0 bases and J gives up 5 bases, and the segment between their germline ends measures 10 bases. CDR1 and CDR2 are drawn from the germline V gene: SGHVS, FQNEAQ. This clonotype was recorded many times. Its cognate antigen has yet to be identified. Per-base qualities were not stored, and no clone one base away is much larger. Data came from an Illumina NovaSeq 6000. Synthesis of TCR cDNA relied on 5'RACE template switching, a step that introduced a universal primer site along with unique molecular identifiers. Priming of cDNA synthesis was performed from both the TCR alpha and TCR beta constant segments. Two PCR steps were used to amplify libraries, with sample barcodes and sequencing adapters being added in the second step. Sequencing of libraries was performed on Illumina HiSeq 2500 (2x100 bp) or NovaSeq (2x150 bp). Under the source paper's analysis protocol: MIGEC handled demultiplexing of reads and collapsing into UMI consensus sequences, while MiXCR performed V(D)J alignment. Clonotypes responding to the vaccine were identified with edgeR on replicate PBMC samples, with the criteria of FDR below 0.01 and a log2 fold change above 5 up to day 15. Bulk clonotypes were assigned CD4 or CD8 identity according to which sequenced CD4 or CD8 repertoire held them at higher abundance. TCRdb reprocessing: public reads trimmed at Q25 with fastp, clones called with MiXCR, in-frame beta chains kept. Rows with a matching CDR3 protein are joined into one entry that keeps the most common DNA and genes. The V and J calls come from TCRdb's annotation, not from the publication. The sample table shows a few hundred thousand distinct CDR3 sequences, and approximately 3.8% are seen once. Under 20% of the sample lies in the top ten.

The sample's treatment or condition label, decoded: live attenuated yellow fever vaccine strain. Two biological replicates of bulk PBMCs were collected at each blood-draw timepoint. PBMCs were isolated from peripheral blood using a standard Ficoll-Paque protocol. RNA was extracted with TriZol from bulk PBMCs, CD4 and CD8 fractions, and dextramer-positive and dextramer-negative fractions. Here the sequenced sample was PBMCs, taken 15 days after the yellow fever booster vaccination. The TCR was taken from a man between 18 and 29 years old who received the YFV17D yellow fever vaccine. The sequence is built from TRBV7-8 and TRBJ1-2, with no reliable assignment of the D segment. The CDR3 reads as follows: CASSLAGPTYGYTF. The nucleotide sequence reads TGTGCCAGCAGCTTAGCCGGGCCGACTTATGGCTACACCTTC.